Detailed here is one T cell receptor beta chain. V shed 1 base and J 3 bases; nucleotides not matched to a gene: 2. The V gene's germline CDR1 is SGHDN and CDR2 FVKESK. The CDR3 totals 15 residues. The use of a sample-barcoded 5' primer and a J-beta primer mix characterized a second PCR of roughly 7 to 11 cycles. Each cDNA molecule carried a tag from a template-switch adaptor that contained 12 random nucleotides. TCRdb reprocessed the 5' RACE reads via MiXCR and lists one record per CDR3 protein. The sample consists of roughly 2 million distinct CDR3 sequences, roughly 52% of them appearing once. Researchers collected around 11 milliliters of peripheral blood from every single donor. This entry is derived from a study of blood T cells in healthy people across ages. Study context: Using template switching, researchers captured about one barcoded beta molecule for each two T cells.

V is TRBV14 and J is TRBJ2-7; 11 nucleotides agree with TRBD1. Sequencing was carried out using blood. This clonotype originated in a middle-aged woman in good health. DNA for the CDR3: TGTGCCAGCAGCCAAGGGGACAGGGGGATCTACGAGCAGTACTTC. It codes for CASSQGDRGIYEQYF.